This TCR beta chain was captured by sequencing in a study of monozygotic twins with inflammatory bowel disease. This CDR3 has 16 residues. CDR1 and CDR2 from the germline V gene are SGHRS and YFSETQ. The study's findings and limits: The sharing of clonotypes with others was lower in IBD patients than in healthy twins, especially with disease activity.

For each CDR3 protein, TCRdb gives one entry from its re-call of the 5' RACE reads, without DNA. This sample contains about 380,000 distinct CDR3 sequences. To note about this clonotype: Its antigen is not identified.

The TCR originated in a human donor with ulcerative colitis or Crohn's disease, or a healthy co-twin of an affected twin (not recorded which). The chain couples TRBV5-1 to TRBJ1-3; checking the TCRdb D call of TRBD1 is not possible without DNA. Sequenced input: blood. This CDR3 is CASSLGQADSGNTIYF.